Only a few counts were recorded for the clone carrying this TCR beta chain. The entry originates in a study of molecular identifiers for immune sequencing clone quantification. TCRdb recomputed calls from the PCR reads with MiXCR, one row per CDR3 protein. Among some 320,000 distinct CDR3 sequences, 24% were seen once, and the ten largest hold 0.74%. This clonotype originated in a human donor in good health. Some libraries in this study had Jurkat cell RNA spiked in. Sequenced material: naive CD8+ T cells from blood, with Jurkat cell RNA spiked in. Subset indicated: FACS-sorted CD8+CD4-CCR7+CD45RA+ naive T cells.

CDR3 loop: CASSPTSGGDNTEAFF. Written as DNA, the CDR3 is TGTGCCAGCTCTCCAACCAGCGGGGGAGATAACACTGAAGCTTTCTTT. The gene calls are TRBV18 and TRBJ1-1; a possible D gene is TRBD1 (5 bases). V shed 6 bases and J shed 2 bases, with 19 bases lying between them. This CDR3 has 16 amino acids. Germline CDR1 is KGHSH and CDR2 is LQKENI.